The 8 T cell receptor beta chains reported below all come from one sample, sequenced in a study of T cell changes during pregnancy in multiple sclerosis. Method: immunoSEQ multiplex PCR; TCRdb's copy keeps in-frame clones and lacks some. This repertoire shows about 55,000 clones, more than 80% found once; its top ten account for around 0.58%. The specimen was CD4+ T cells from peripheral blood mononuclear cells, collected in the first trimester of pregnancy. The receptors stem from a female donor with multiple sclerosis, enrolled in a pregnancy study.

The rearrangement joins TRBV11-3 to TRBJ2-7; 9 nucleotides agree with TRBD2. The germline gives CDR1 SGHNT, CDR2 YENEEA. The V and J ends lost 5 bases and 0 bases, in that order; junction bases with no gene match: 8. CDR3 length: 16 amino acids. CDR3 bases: TGTGCCAGCAGCCCAGGTCAAGCGGGGGGCTCCTACGAGCAGTACTTC. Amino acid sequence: CASSPGQAGGSYEQYF. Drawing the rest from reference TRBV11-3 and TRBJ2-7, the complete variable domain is EAGVVQSPRYKIIEKKQPVAFWCNPISGHNTLYWYLQNLGQGPELLIRYENEEAVDDSQLPKDRFSAERLKGVDSTLKIQPAELGDSAVYLCASSPGQAGGSYEQYFGPGTRLTVT.

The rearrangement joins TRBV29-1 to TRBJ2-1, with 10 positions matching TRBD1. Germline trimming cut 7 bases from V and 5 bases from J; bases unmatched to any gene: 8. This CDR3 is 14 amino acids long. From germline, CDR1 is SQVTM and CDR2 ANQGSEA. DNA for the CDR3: TGCAGCGGGGGACAGGGGTCGATCCACAATGAGCAGTTCTTC. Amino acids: CSGGQGSIHNEQFF.

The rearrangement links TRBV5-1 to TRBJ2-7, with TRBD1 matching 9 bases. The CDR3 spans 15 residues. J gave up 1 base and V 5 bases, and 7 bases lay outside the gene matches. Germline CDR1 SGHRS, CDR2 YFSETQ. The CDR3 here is CASRRTGAKSYEQYF. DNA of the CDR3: TGCGCCAGCAGAAGGACAGGGGCAAAGTCCTACGAGCAGTACTTC.

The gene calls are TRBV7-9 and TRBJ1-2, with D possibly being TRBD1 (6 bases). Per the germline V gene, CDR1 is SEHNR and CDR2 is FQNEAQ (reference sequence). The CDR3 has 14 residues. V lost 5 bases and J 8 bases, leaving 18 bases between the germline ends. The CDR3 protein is CASSLIAGAQGYTF. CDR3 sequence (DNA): TGTGCCAGCAGCCTGATTGCGGGGGCCCAAGGCTACACCTTC.

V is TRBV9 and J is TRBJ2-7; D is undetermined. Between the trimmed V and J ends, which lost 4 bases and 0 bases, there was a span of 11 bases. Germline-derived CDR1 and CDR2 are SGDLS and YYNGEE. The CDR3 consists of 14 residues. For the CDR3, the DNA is TGTGCCAGCAGCCCTGACACCTACTCCTACGAGCAGTACTTC. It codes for CASSPDTYSYEQYF.

CDR3 coding DNA: TGTGCCAGCAGTTACTCGAAAAGGGGAGAGGGGAGGGCTTTCTTT. This encodes CASSYSKRGEGRAFF. This chain uses TRBV6-6 with TRBJ1-1; the D gene is possibly TRBD1 (5 bases). CDR3 length equals 15 residues. In germline, CDR1 is MNHNY, CDR2 SVGAGI (reference sequence). The V and J ends lost 0 bases and 11 bases respectively, with 19 bases between them.

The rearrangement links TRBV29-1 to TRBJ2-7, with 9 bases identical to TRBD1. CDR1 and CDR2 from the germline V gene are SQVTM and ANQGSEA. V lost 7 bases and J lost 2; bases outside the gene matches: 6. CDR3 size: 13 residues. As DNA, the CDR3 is TGCAGCGCCGGGGACAGGGCAACCTACGAGCAGTACTTC. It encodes CSAGDRATYEQYF.

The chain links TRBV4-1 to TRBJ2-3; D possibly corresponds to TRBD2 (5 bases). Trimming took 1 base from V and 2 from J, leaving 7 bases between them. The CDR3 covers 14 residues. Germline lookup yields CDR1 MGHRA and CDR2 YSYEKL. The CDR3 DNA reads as TGCGCCAGCAGCCAAGCCGGGGTCACAGATACGCAGTATTTT. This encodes CASSQAGVTDTQYF.